This T cell receptor beta chain was sequenced for a study of T cells in Graves' hyperthyroidism and ophthalmopathy. Regions amplified from RNA transcripts were the TCR beta CDR3 regions. HTBI primers were the set used in a first-round RT-PCR of the TCR CDR3. TCRdb reprocessed the multiplex PCR reads via MiXCR and lists one record per CDR3 protein. Among around 600,000 distinct CDR3 sequences, more than 12% were seen once, and the ten largest hold approximately 12%. In its sample, this clonotype was seen many times. The antigen is unknown. PBMCs came from around 9.7 ml fresh peripheral blood. This CDR3 has 12 residues. The ends were cut back, 2 bases at V and 5 bases at J, with 8 bases in the middle. CDR1 is DFQATT, CDR2 SNEGSKA, per germline (reference sequence). Study-wide results and limits: The model identified upcoming ophthalmopathy a median approximately seven months ahead of onset. The majority of expanded thyroid clonotypes above 0.001 also appeared in blood.

This chain uses TRBV20-1 with TRBJ2-3; D unresolved. This TCR came from a woman aged 45-60 years with Graves' ophthalmopathy. The specimen sequenced was blood. CDR3 in DNA: TGCAGTGCTAGAATTTGGGTAGATACGCAGTATTTT. Residues: CSARIWVDTQYF.